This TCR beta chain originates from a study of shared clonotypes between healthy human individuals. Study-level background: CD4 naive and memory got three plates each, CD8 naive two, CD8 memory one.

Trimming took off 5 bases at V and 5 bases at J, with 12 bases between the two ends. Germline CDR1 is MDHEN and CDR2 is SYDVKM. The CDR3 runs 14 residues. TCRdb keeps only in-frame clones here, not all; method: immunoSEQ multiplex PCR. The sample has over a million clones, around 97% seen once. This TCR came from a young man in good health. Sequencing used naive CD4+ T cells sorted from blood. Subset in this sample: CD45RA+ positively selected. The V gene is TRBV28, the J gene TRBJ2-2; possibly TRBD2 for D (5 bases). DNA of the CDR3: TGTGCCAGCAGTACGGACTCTTTTACCGGGGAGCTGTTTTTT. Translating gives CASSTDSFTGELFF.